This entry concerns a single T cell receptor beta chain. The antigen is undetermined. The germline V gene has CDR1 MRHNA and CDR2 SNTAGT. This CDR3 contains 13 residues. V was cut by 4 bases and J by 10 bases, with 14 bases left in between. This specimen belongs to a study of T cell responses to AZD1222 COVID-19 vaccine. For the study at large: Pooling was applied to second doses at about 4 or about 12 weeks.

The study, taken as a whole, reports: CD4 TCRs covered the whole spike, strongest at regions 160-218 and 743-854. Females outnumbered males among donors, who were mostly white British; clonal diversity was possibly underestimated.

Libraries were prepared by immunoSEQ multiplex PCR; TCRdb keeps only in-frame clonotypes and omits some of them. The data show about 120,000 clones, about 90% seen once. The chain carries TRBV6-4 and TRBJ2-1; D ambiguous. The sequence came from an adult in good health. The sequenced sample was peripheral blood, obtained on day 0 of AZD1222 vaccination. The CDR3 reads CASSASEQGEQFF. The DNA for the CDR3 is TGTGCCAGCAGTGCATCAGAACAAGGAGAGCAGTTCTTC.